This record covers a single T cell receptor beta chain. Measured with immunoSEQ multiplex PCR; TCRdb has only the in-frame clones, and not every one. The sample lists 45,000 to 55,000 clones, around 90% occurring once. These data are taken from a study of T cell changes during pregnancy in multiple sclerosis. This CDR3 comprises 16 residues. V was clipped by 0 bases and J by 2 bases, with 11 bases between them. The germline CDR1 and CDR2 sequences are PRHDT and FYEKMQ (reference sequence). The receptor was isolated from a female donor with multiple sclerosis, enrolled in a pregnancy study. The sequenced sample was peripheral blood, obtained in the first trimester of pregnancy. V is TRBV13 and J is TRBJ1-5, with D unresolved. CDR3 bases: TGTGCCAGCAGCTTAGGAGTAGGGAGGGGCAATCAGCCCCAGCATTTT. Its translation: CASSLGVGRGNQPQHF.